The T cell receptor beta chain described here comes from a study of blood T cell repertoires in COVID-19. On the study more broadly: The analysed material was cDNA or gDNA that came from T cells, B-cell-depleted T cells, or PBMCs.

Data came from immunoSEQ multiplex PCR; TCRdb stores just in-frame clones and leaves some out. The sample records fewer than 100,000 clones, roughly 90% being singletons. A few counts support this clone. With V trimmed by 6 bases and J by 1 base, 7 bases remained unmatched. CDR3 length: 15 residues. Looked up from germline, CDR1 is MRHNA and CDR2 is SNTAGT. The J gene is TRBJ1-1, the V gene TRBV6-4; TRBD1 matches 8 bases. This TCR was recovered from a man between 60 and 75 years old with acute or convalescent COVID-19. What was sequenced was peripheral blood. CDR3 DNA sequence: TGTGCCAGCAGACGAACAGGGGGAGCGAACACTGAAGCTTTCTTT. Translating gives CASRRTGGANTEAFF.